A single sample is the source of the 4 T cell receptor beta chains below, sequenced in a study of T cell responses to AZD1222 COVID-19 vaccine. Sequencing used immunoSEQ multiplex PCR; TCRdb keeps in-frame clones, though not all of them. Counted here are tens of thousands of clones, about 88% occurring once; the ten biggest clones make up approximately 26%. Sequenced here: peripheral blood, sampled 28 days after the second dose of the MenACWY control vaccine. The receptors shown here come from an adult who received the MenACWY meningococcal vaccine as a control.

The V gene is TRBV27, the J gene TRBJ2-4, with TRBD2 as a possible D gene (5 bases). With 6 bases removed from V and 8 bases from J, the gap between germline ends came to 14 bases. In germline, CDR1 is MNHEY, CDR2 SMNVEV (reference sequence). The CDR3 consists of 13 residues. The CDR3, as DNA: TGTGCCAGCAGCCGCACTAGTAGCGACATTCAGTACTTC. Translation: CASSRTSSDIQYF.

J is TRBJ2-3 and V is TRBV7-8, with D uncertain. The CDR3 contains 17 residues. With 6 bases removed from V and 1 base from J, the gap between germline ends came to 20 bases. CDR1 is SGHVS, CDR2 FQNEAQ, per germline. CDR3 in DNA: TGTGCCAGCAGATCAGGCAGGCCCGGCCGGGGCACAGATACGCAGTATTTT. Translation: CASRSGRPGRGTDTQYF.

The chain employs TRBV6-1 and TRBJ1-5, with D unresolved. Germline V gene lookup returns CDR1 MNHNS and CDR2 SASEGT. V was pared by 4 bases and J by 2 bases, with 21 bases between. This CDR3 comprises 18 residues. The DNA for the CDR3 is TGTGCCAGCAGTGGTGTAGTGACGGGGAATATGGGCAATCAGCCCCAGCATTTT. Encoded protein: CASSGVVTGNMGNQPQHF.

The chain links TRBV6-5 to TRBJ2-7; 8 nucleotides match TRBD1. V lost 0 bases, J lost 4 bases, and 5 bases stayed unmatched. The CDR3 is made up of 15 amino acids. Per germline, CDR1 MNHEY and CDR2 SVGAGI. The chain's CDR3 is CASSYSRGPDYEQYF. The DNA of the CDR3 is TGTGCCAGCAGTTACTCCAGGGGGCCCGATTACGAGCAGTACTTC.